This is a list of T cell receptor beta chains from one sample in a study of T cells in Graves' hyperthyroidism and ophthalmopathy. TCRdb re-called the multiplex PCR reads through MiXCR, storing one row per CDR3 protein. The data contain over 400,000 distinct CDR3 sequences, approximately 23% of them seen just once; the ten biggest clones take up roughly 49%. What was sequenced was blood. All receptors come from a woman in her seventies with Graves' ophthalmopathy. CDR3s include the opening cysteine and the closing phenylalanine or tryptophan. D genes are given only for firm matches. Not all rows give a size; the values are once, few, many and, for expanded clones, a class.

d_call	clone_size	v_call	j_call	cdr3_nt	cdr3_aa
NA	NA	TRBV7-6	TRBJ2-1	TGTGCCAGCAGCCCCAGGGCCCTAGGCGATGAGCAGTTCTTC	CASSPRALGDEQFF
TRBD1	NA	TRBV15	TRBJ2-7	TGTGCCACCAGCAGAGGGGGGACAGATTACGAGCAGTACTTC	CATSRGGTDYEQYF
TRBD1	NA	TRBV3-1	TRBJ1-1	TGTGCCAGCAGCCCACACAGGGGAGAGGCTTTCTTT	CASSPHRGEAFF
NA	few	TRBV19	TRBJ1-2	TGTGCCAGTAGTACGGACAGATACTATGGCTACACCTTC	CASSTDRYYGYTF
NA	few	TRBV18	TRBJ2-2	TGTGCCAGCTCACCAAACAGCATAACGAACACCGGGGAGCTGTTTTTT	CASSPNSITNTGELFF
NA	few	TRBV5-1	TRBJ2-3	TGCGCCAGCAGCTCCCCAAGCGGCACAGATACGCAGTATTTT	CASSSPSGTDTQYF
NA	NA	TRBV6-2/TRBV6-3	TRBJ1-1	TGTGCCAGCAGTTATAACACACCCTGGAACACTGAAGCTTTCTTT	CASSYNTPWNTEAFF
NA	few	TRBV3-1	TRBJ2-2	TGTGCCAGCAGCCAAGGGACAGTCCCCACCGGGGAGCTGTTTTTT	CASSQGTVPTGELFF
NA	many	TRBV27	TRBJ1-1	TGTGCCAGCAGTTACGGATGGAACACTGAAGCTTTCTTT	CASSYGWNTEAFF
TRBD1	once	TRBV6-9	TRBJ1-1	TGTGCCAGCAGTTACACGGACAGGGGCACTGAAGCTTTCTTT	CASSYTDRGTEAFF
NA	many	TRBV11-2	TRBJ2-7	TGTGCCAGCAGCTTAGACGGACTTGCCTACGAGCAGTACTTC	CASSLDGLAYEQYF
TRBD1	NA	TRBV6-1	TRBJ1-4	TGTGCCAGCAGCTCCGGACAGGCAAATGAAAAACTGTTTTTT	CASSSGQANEKLFF
TRBD1	few	TRBV28	TRBJ1-5	TGTGCCAGCCGGGACAGGAATCAGCCCCAGCATTTT	CASRDRNQPQHF
NA	NA	TRBV19	TRBJ2-1	TGTGCCAGTACGGCTACCTACAATGAGCAGTTCTTC	CASTATYNEQFF
NA	NA	TRBV12-3/TRBV12-4	TRBJ2-5	TGTGCCAGCAGTTTGGTACCCCATAAAGAGACCCAGTACTTC	CASSLVPHKETQYF
TRBD1	few	TRBV29-1	TRBJ1-2	TGCAGCGCTGAAGCACAAGACAGGGGCGCCTATGGCTACACCTTC	CSAEAQDRGAYGYTF
TRBD2	NA	TRBV29-1	TRBJ2-5	TGCAGCCTTTCAAGCGGGAGCGAGACCCAGTACTTC	CSLSSGSETQYF
NA	few	TRBV6-1	TRBJ1-6	TGTGCCAGCAGTAAGGGCAGGGAATATAATTCACCCCTCCACTTT	CASSKGREYNSPLHF
TRBD2	many	TRBV5-1	TRBJ2-3	TGTGCCAGCAGCTTCGGACTAGCGGGAGATACGCAGTATTTT	CASSFGLAGDTQYF
NA	NA	TRBV10-2	TRBJ1-2	TGCGCCAGCGGCGGGTTTTATGGCTACACCTTC	CASGGFYGYTF
TRBD1	NA	TRBV2	TRBJ1-1	TGTGCCACCCACAGGGGTAACACTGAAGCTTTCTTT	CATHRGNTEAFF
NA	NA	TRBV7-2	TRBJ1-1	TGTGCCAGCAGCTTAGTTGAAGGCGGGGCTGAAGCTTTCTTT	CASSLVEGGAEAFF
NA	many	TRBV12-3/TRBV12-4	TRBJ1-2	TGTGCCAGCAGGCGAGGGCCAGCTGCGTATGGCTACACCTTC	CASRRGPAAYGYTF
NA	few	TRBV30	TRBJ1-5	TGTGCCTGGAGTGTACCCGGGACACATAGCAATCAGCCCCAGCATTTT	CAWSVPGTHSNQPQHF
NA	few	TRBV11-2	TRBJ1-1	TGTGCCAACAGCTTAGATTGGGGGGGCCGGACTGAAGCTTTCTTT	CANSLDWGGRTEAFF
NA	few	TRBV7-2	TRBJ1-5	TGTGCCAGCAGCTTAAAAGCCTATAGCAATCAGCCCCAGCATTTT	CASSLKAYSNQPQHF
NA	NA	TRBV28	TRBJ2-7	TGTGCCAGCCGCCCCCCCGGGTCCTTTTACGAGCAGTACTTC	CASRPPGSFYEQYF
TRBD2	NA	TRBV11-2	TRBJ2-3	TGTGCCAGCAGATCAGCGGGAGAGGGAACAGATACGCAGTATTTT	CASRSAGEGTDTQYF
NA	NA	TRBV7-9	TRBJ1-5	TGTGCCAGCAGCTTGAAGGGCCCCCTAGAGGGTCAGCCCCAGCATTTT	CASSLKGPLEGQPQHF
NA	NA	TRBV7-8	TRBJ2-2	TGTGCCAGCAGCTTATTACTCGGGGAGCTGTTTTTT	CASSLLLGELFF
NA	NA	TRBV7-3	TRBJ2-2	TGTGCCAGCAGCTTAACCCCCGGGAACACCGGGGAGCTGTTTTTT	CASSLTPGNTGELFF